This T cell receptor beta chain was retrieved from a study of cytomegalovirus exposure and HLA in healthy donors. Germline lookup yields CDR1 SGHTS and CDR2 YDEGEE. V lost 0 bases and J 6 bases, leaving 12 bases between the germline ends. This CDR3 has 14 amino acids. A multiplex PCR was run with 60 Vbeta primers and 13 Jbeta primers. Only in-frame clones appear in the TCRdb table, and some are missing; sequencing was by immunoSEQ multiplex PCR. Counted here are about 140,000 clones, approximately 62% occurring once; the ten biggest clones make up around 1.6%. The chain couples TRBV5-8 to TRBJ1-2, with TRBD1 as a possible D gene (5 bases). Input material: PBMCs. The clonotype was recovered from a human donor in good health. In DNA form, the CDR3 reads TGTGCCAGCAGCTTGGTTGTGACAGAGGATGGCTACACCTTC. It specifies CASSLVVTEDGYTF.